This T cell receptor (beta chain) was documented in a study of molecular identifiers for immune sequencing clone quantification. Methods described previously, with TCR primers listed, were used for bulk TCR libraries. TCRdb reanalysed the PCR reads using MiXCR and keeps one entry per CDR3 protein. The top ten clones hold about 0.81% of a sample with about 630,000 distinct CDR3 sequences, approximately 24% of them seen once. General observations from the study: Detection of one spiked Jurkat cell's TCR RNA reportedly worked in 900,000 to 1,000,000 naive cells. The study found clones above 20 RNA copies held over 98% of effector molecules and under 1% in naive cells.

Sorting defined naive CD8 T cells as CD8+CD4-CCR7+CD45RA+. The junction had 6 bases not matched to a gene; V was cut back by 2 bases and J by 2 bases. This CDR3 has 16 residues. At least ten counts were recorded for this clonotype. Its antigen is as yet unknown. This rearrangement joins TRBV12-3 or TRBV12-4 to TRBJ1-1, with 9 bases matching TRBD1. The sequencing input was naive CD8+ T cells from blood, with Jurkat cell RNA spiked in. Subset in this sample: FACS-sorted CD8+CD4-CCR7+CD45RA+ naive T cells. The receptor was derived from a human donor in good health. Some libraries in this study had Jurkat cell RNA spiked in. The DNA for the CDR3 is TGTGCCAGCAGTTTACACAGGGGGCTCGGTAACACTGAAGCTTTCTTT. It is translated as CASSLHRGLGNTEAFF.